The rows below give T cell receptor beta chains drawn from one sample of a study of control samples from healthy donors and cancer patients. Sequencing was performed with immunoSEQ multiplex PCR; in TCRdb, only in-frame clones are kept and a portion is missing. The profile shows 98,000 or so clones, 82% of them singletons. The specimen sequenced was blood. Every receptor here comes from a man in his 60s in good health. Each CDR3 is given with its conserved first and last residue. The D gene is left open where the match is weak. The size entry is marked missing in some rows and otherwise reads once, few, many or a size class.

J	V	size	D	CDR3	DNA
TRBJ1-2	TRBV6-5	once	.	CASRATYYGYTF	TGTGCCAGCAGGGCGACCTACTATGGCTACACCTTC
TRBJ2-7	TRBV19	few	TRBD1	CASSAAGTGYEQYF	TGTGCCAGTAGTGCGGCCGGGACAGGTTACGAGCAGTACTTC
TRBJ2-1	TRBV6-6	.	.	CASSYRGHEQFF	TGTGCCAGCAGTTACCGGGGCCATGAGCAGTTCTTC
TRBJ2-2	TRBV18	.	.	CASSAKTPFANTGELFF	TGTGCCAGCTCAGCCAAGACCCCGTTCGCGAACACCGGGGAGCTGTTTTTT
TRBJ2-2	TRBV9	.	TRBD2	CASSVEASGSFVTGELFF	TGTGCCAGCAGCGTAGAGGCTAGCGGGAGTTTTGTAACCGGGGAGCTGTTTTTT
TRBJ2-5	TRBV5-8	.	.	CASRAPGPRTQETQYF	TGTGCCAGCAGGGCGCCCGGACCCAGGACCCAGGAGACCCAGTACTTC
TRBJ2-5	TRBV2	.	TRBD1	CASSEKRQGEETQYF	TGTGCCAGCAGTGAAAAAAGACAGGGGGAAGAGACCCAGTACTTC
TRBJ2-3	TRBV28	.	TRBD2	CASSGFGTSGPLRKGTDTQYF	TGTGCCAGCAGTGGATTCGGGACTAGCGGCCCCTTGAGAAAGGGCACAGATACGCAGTATTTT
TRBJ1-2	TRBV5-6	.	.	CASSFGGAGGYTF	TGTGCCAGCAGCTTCGGAGGGGCCGGGGGCTACACCTTC
TRBJ2-2	TRBV24-1	.	.	CATTRPERLGTGELFF	TGTGCCACCACCCGACCTGAACGACTGGGTACCGGGGAGCTGTTTTTT
TRBJ1-1	TRBV12-3/TRBV12-4	few	.	CASQGMTNTEAFF	TGTGCCAGCCAGGGGATGACGAACACTGAAGCTTTCTTT
TRBJ1-1	TRBV7-9	.	TRBD1	CASLGGKQGAEAFF	TGTGCCAGCTTAGGGGGAAAACAGGGGGCTGAAGCTTTCTTT
TRBJ2-3	TRBV6-4	.	TRBD2	CASSDSAGGPTDTQYF	TGTGCCAGCAGTGACTCGGCGGGGGGGCCCACAGATACGCAGTATTTT
TRBJ2-7	TRBV12-3/TRBV12-4	.	TRBD1	CASRPGQGGEQYF	TGTGCCAGCAGACCGGGACAGGGCGGCGAGCAGTACTTC